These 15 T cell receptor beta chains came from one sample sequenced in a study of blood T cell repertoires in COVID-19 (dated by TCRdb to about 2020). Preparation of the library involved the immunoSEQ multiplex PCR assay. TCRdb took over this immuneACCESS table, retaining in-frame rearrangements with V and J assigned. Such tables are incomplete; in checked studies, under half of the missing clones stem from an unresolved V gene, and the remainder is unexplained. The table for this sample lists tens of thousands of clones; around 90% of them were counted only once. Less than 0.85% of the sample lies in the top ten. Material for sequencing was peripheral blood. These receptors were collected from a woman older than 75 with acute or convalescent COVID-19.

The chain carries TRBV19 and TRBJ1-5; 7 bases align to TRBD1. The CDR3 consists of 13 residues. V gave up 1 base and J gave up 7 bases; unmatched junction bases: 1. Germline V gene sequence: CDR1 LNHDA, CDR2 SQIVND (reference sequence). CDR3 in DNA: TGTGCCAGTAGTATAGGGGACAGACAGCCCCAGCATTTT. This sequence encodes CASSIGDRQPQHF.

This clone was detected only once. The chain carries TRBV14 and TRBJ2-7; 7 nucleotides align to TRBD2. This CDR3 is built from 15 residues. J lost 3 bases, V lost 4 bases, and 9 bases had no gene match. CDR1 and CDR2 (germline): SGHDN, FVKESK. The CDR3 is CASSLASGGFYEQYF. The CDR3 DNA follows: TGTGCCAGCAGCCTCGCTAGCGGAGGCTTCTACGAGCAGTACTTC. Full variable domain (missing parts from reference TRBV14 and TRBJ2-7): EAGVTQFPSHSVIEKGQTVTLRCDPISGHDNLYWYRRVMGKEIKFLLHFVKESKQDESGMPNNRFLAERTGGTYSTLKVQPAELEDSGVYFCASSLASGGFYEQYFGPGTRLTVT.

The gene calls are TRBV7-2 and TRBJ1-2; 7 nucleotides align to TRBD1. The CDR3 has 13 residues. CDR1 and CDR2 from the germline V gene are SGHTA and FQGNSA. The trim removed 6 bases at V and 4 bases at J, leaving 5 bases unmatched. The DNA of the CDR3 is TGTGCCAGCAGACGGGACAGTCCCTATGGCTACACCTTC. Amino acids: CASRRDSPYGYTF.

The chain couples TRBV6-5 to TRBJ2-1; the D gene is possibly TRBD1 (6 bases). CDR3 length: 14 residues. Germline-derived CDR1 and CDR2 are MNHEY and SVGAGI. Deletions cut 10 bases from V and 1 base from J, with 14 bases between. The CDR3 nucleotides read TGTGCCACCACGAGGGACAAGTCCTACAATGAGCAGTTCTTC. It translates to CATTRDKSYNEQFF.

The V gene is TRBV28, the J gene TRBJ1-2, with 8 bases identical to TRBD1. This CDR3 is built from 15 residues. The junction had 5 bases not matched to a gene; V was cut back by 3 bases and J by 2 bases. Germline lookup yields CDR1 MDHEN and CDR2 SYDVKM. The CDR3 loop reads CASSFGQGGNYGYTF. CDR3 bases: TGTGCCAGCAGTTTCGGACAGGGAGGGAACTATGGCTACACCTTC.

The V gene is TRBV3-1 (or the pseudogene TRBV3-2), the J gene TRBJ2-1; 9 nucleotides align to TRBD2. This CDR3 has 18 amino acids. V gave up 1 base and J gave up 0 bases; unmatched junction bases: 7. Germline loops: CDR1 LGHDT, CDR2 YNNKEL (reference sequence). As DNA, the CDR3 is TGTGCCAGCAGCCAAGGTAGCGGGGGCAGACGCTCCTACAATGAGCAGTTCTTC. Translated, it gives CASSQGSGGRRSYNEQFF.

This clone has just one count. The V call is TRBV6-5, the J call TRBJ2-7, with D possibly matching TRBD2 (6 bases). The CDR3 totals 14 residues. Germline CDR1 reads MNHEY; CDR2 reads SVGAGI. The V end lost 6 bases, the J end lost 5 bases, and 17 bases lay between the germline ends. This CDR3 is CASRLATSRDEQYF. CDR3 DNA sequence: TGTGCCAGCAGACTAGCCACAAGTAGGGACGAGCAGTACTTC.

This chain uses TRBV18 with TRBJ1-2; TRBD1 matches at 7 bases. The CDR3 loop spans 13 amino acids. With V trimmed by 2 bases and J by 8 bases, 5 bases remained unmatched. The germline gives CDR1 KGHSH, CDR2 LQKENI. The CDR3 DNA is TGTGCCAGCTCACCAGACAGGGTGTGGGGCTACACCTTC. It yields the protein CASSPDRVWGYTF.

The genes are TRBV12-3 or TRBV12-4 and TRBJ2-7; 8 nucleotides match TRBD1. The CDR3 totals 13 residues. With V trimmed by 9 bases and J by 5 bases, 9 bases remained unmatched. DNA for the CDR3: TGTGCCAGTTCGCCGACAGGGGACCACGAGCAGTACTTC. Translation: CASSPTGDHEQYF.

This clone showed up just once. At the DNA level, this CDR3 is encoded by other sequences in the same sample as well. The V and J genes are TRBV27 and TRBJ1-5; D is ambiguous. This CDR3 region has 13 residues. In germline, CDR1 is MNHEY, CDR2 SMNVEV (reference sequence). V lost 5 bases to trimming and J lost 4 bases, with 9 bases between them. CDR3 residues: CASSLTVNQPQHF. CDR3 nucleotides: TGTGCCAGCAGTCTAACAGTGAATCAGCCCCAGCATTTT.

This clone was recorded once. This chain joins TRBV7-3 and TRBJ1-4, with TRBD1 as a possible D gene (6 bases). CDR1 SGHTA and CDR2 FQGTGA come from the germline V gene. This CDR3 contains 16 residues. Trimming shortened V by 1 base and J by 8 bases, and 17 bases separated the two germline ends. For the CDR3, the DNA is TGTGCCAGCAGCTTAAAACCACCGGGACATGGGGAAAAACTGTTTTTT. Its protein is CASSLKPPGHGEKLFF.

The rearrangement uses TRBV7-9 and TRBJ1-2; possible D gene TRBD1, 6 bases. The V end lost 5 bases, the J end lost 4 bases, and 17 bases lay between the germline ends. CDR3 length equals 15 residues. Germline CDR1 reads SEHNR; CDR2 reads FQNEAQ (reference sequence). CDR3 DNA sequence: TGTGCCAGCAGCCCCCCTCAAACAGGGTTCTATGGCTACACCTTC. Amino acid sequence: CASSPPQTGFYGYTF.

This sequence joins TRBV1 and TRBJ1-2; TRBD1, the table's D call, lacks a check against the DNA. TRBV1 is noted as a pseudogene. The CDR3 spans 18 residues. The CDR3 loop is CTSSQEGRSRGASYGYTF. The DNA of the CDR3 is TGCACCAGCAGCCAAGAGGGTCGGTCCCGTGGGGCATCCTATGGCTACACCTTC.

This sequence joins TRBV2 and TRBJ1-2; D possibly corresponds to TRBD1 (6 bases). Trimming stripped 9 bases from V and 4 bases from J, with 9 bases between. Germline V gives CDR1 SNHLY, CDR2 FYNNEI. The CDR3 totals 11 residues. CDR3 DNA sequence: TGTGCCAGGGACAGCACCTATGGCTACACCTTC. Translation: CARDSTYGYTF. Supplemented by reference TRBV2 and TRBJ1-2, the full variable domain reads EPEVTQTPSHQVTQMGQEVILRCVPISNHLYFYWYRQILGQKVEFLVSFYNNEISEKSEIFDDQFSVERPDGSNFTLKIRSTKLEDSAMYFCARDSTYGYTFGSGTRLTVV.

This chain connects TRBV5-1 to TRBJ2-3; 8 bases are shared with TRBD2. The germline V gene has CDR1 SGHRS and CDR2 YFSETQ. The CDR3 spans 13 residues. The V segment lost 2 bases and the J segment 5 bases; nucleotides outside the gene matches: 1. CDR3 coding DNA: TGCGCCAGCAGCTTTCTAGCGGGAGATACGCAGTATTTT. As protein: CASSFLAGDTQYF.